This section outlines one T cell receptor (beta chain) sequence together with its context. The target antigen is unknown. This sample is drawn from a study of T cell responses to AZD1222 COVID-19 vaccine. The CDR3 spans 19 residues. After removal of 6 bases from V and 6 bases from J, the junction contained 14 bases not matched to a gene. Per germline, CDR1 MNHNY and CDR2 SVGAGI (reference sequence). The study's findings and limits: Baseline seropositives among AZD1222 recipients totaled only 5 to 7. Repertoires in all cases were sampled only once the peak T cell response had passed.

Assay: immunoSEQ multiplex PCR; the TCRdb copy retains only in-frame clones and omits some. The sample lists nearly 90,000 clones, around 90% occurring once. V and J are TRBV6-6 and TRBJ2-1; 16 bases are a match to TRBD2. Sequenced material: peripheral blood, taken on day 0 of MenACWY control vaccination. This receptor was obtained from an adult in good health. CDR3 region: CASRRGTSGGARPPNEQFF. The CDR3 DNA follows: TGTGCCAGCAGGCGAGGGACTAGCGGGGGGGCCCGGCCCCCCAATGAGCAGTTCTTC.